The 14 T cell receptor beta chains below all came from one sample that was sequenced in a study of blood T cell repertoires in COVID-19. Here immunoSEQ multiplex PCR was the method, and the copy in TCRdb shows in-frame clones only, minus some. Of some 160,000 clones in the sample, roughly 84% were seen once. The sequencing input was PBMCs or T cells enriched from blood (not recorded which). These receptors were taken from a woman in her 50s who had recovered from COVID-19.

This chain links TRBV9 with TRBJ2-1; no clear D gene. The ends were cut back, 0 bases at V and 5 bases at J, with 6 bases in the middle. CDR3 size: 13 residues. Per the germline V gene, CDR1 is SGDLS and CDR2 is YYNGEE. CDR3 sequence (DNA): TGTGCCAGCAGCGTAGGGCTGAACAATGAGCAGTTCTTC. It encodes CASSVGLNNEQFF.

V is TRBV19 and J is TRBJ1-6; TRBD1 matches at 10 bases. Germline V CDR1 and CDR2: LNHDA, SQIVND (reference sequence). The CDR3 consists of 17 residues. V shed 6 bases and J 5 bases; nucleotides not matched to a gene: 10. The CDR3 sequence: CASSRDRGTADNSPLHF. CDR3 coding DNA: TGTGCCAGTAGCAGGGACAGGGGAACAGCTGATAATTCACCCCTCCACTTT.

The chain joins TRBV24-1 to TRBJ2-5, with 10 bases fitting TRBD1. V shed 3 bases, J shed 5 bases, and the junction held 8 bases outside the gene matches. This CDR3 contains 16 residues. Germline V gene sequence: CDR1 KGHDR, CDR2 SFDVKD. The CDR3 nucleotides read TGTGCCACCAGTGATAAATCCGGGACAGGGGATGAGACCCAGTACTTC. It encodes CATSDKSGTGDETQYF.

This chain connects TRBV5-1 to TRBJ1-5; D call uncertain. The CDR3 has 13 residues. CDR1 and CDR2 from the germline V gene are SGHRS and YFSETQ. V lost 0 bases and J 7 bases, leaving 8 bases between the germline ends. CDR3 nucleotides: TGCGCCAGCAGCTTGGCCCTAGGCCAGCCCCAGCATTTT. Translation: CASSLALGQPQHF.

The chain joins TRBV9 to TRBJ1-2, with D possibly matching TRBD1 (6 bases). Trimming removed 4 bases at V and 7 bases at J, with 20 bases between. Germline CDR1 SGDLS, CDR2 YYNGEE. The CDR3 has 15 amino acids. CDR3 DNA sequence: TGTGCCAGCAGCCCTTACTTCCAGGGGCAGGGTGGCTACACCTTC. This sequence encodes CASSPYFQGQGGYTF.

The V gene is TRBV7-2, the J gene TRBJ2-5; 7 bases fit TRBD1. In germline, CDR1 is SGHTA, CDR2 FQGNSA. This CDR3 comprises 16 residues. J was trimmed by 0 bases and V by 1 base; bases with no gene match: 5. The CDR3 nucleotides read TGTGCCAGCAGCTTAGTCCCGGGACAGTACCAAGAGACCCAGTACTTC. This sequence encodes CASSLVPGQYQETQYF.

CDR3 in amino acids: CASDTGVRVGYTF. The CDR3 nucleotides read TGTGCCAGTGATACAGGGGTTCGTGTAGGCTACACCTTC. This chain connects TRBV6-5 to TRBJ1-2; 7 bases align to TRBD1. Germline V gene lookup returns CDR1 MNHEY and CDR2 SVGAGI. J gave up 8 bases and V 9 bases, and 12 bases lay outside the gene matches. This CDR3 has 13 residues.

This clone was observed a handful of times. CDR3 DNA: TGTGCCAGCAGCTCGGGGGAACGGGGCTACGAGCAGTACTTC. This codes for CASSSGERGYEQYF. The chain joins TRBV5-4 to TRBJ2-7; D perhaps matches TRBD2 (6 bases). V was cut by 3 bases and J by 3 bases, with 13 bases left in between. This CDR3 is built from 14 residues. CDR1 is SGHNT, CDR2 YYREEE, per germline (reference sequence).

The CDR3 bases are TGCGCCAGCAGCCCATACGGAGGCAATCAGCCCCAGCATTTT. Protein product: CASSPYGGNQPQHF. The genes are TRBV5-1 and TRBJ1-5; the D is unclear. This CDR3 is built from 14 residues. V was pared by 4 bases and J by 2 bases, with 10 bases between. Germline lookup yields CDR1 SGHRS and CDR2 YFSETQ.

V is TRBV11-2 and J is TRBJ2-1; 8 nucleotides agree with TRBD2. Trimming removed 1 base from V and 10 bases from J; junction bases left unmatched: 6. Germline values: CDR1 SGHAT, CDR2 FQNNGV. The CDR3 sequence is 14 residues long. CDR3 region: CASSLAGGPYEQFF. Here the CDR3 DNA reads TGTGCCAGCAGCTTAGCGGGAGGGCCCTACGAGCAGTTCTTC.

The chain has TRBV7-6 and TRBJ1-4; D is uncertain. CDR1 is SGHVS, CDR2 FNYEAQ, per germline. The CDR3 extends over 16 amino acids. The germline V and J ends were trimmed by 5 bases and 7 bases, with 20 bases remaining between them. The chain's CDR3 is CASSPGMRHPGEKLFF. CDR3 DNA: TGTGCCAGCAGCCCCGGTATGAGACACCCTGGTGAAAAACTGTTTTTT.

This chain joins TRBV29-1 and TRBJ2-1, with 7 bases that match TRBD2. The CDR3 has 14 residues. J was trimmed by 2 bases and V by 5 bases; bases with no gene match: 6. Looked up from germline, CDR1 is SQVTM and CDR2 is ANQGSEA. The CDR3 loop reads CSVRGRAPYNEQFF. The CDR3 nucleotides are TGCAGCGTTCGGGGGAGGGCCCCCTACAATGAGCAGTTCTTC.

The chain's CDR3 is CASSSRRRYGYTF. The DNA of the CDR3 is TGTGCCAGCAGTTCCCGCAGGAGGTATGGCTACACCTTC. This chain links TRBV12-3 or TRBV12-4 with TRBJ1-2; D not certain. Trimming cost V 4 bases and J 5 bases, with 11 bases left between them. This CDR3 spans 13 amino acids.

The rearrangement uses TRBV4-2 and TRBJ1-6; a possible D gene is TRBD1 (6 bases). This CDR3 spans 15 amino acids. Trimming removed 1 base from V and 7 bases from J, with 11 bases in between. CDR1 and CDR2 (germline): LGHNA, YNFKEQ. The CDR3 reads CASSQGRTENSPLHF. DNA of the CDR3: TGTGCCAGCAGCCAAGGTAGGACAGAAAATTCACCCCTCCACTTT.